This passage covers 15 T cell receptor beta chains from one sample sequenced in a study of blood T cells in healthy people across ages (dated by TCRdb to the mid-2010s). Library preparation was by 5' RACE. Sequencing took place on an Illumina HiSeq 2500. A second roughly 6 to 12 cycle PCR used a sample-barcoded 5' primer and a J-beta primer mix. TCRdb reworked the public reads: Q25 trimming with fastp, MiXCR clone assembly, productive beta chains retained. Merged by CDR3 protein, the rows form single entries marked with the most common genes and DNA. The sample yields roughly 410,000 distinct CDR3 sequences; roughly half were counted once. Roughly 51% of the sample is in the top ten clones. Sequenced material: blood. The source of these receptors is a man in his fifties or sixties in good health.

The rearrangement uses TRBV7-2 and TRBJ1-6, with 10 bases that match TRBD1. The germline CDR1 and CDR2 sequences are SGHTA and FQGNSA. This CDR3 has 18 amino acids. Germline trimming cut 5 bases from V and 0 bases from J; bases unmatched to any gene: 7. CDR3 bases: TGTGCCAGCAGCCCTCGGACAGGGGGTAGCTCCTATAATTCACCCCTCCACTTT. This encodes CASSPRTGGSSYNSPLHF. Together with reference TRBV7-2 and TRBJ1-6, the CDR3 gives the full variable domain: GAGVSQSPSNKVTEKGKDVELRCDPISGHTALYWYRQSLGQGLEFLIYFQGNSAPDKSGLPSDRFSAERTGGSVSTLTIQRTQQEDSAVYLCASSPRTGGSSYNSPLHFGNGTRLTVT.

The V and J genes are TRBV7-9 and TRBJ2-5, with 8 bases fitting TRBD2. Germline V gene lookup returns CDR1 SEHNR and CDR2 FQNEAQ (reference sequence). The CDR3 is 19 residues long. The junction had 16 bases not matched to a gene; V was cut back by 2 bases and J by 2 bases. CDR3 amino acids: CASSLYHPGLAGLQETQYF. The CDR3 region has the DNA TGTGCCAGCAGCTTATACCATCCGGGATTAGCGGGACTACAAGAGACCCAGTACTTC.

This clonotype was seen a handful of times. Since a much larger clone is just one base distant, this may be a read error. V usage is TRBV20-1 and J usage is TRBJ2-1, with 10 bases lining up with TRBD2. Trimming cost V 1 base and J 10 bases; bases outside gene matches: 10. From germline, CDR1 is DFQATT and CDR2 SNEGSKA (reference sequence). The CDR3 sequence is 15 residues long. The CDR3 DNA follows: TGCAGTGCTAGAGGTGCCAGCGGGAGGGCGGGGGAGCAGTTCTTC. Amino acid sequence: CSARGASGRAGEQFF.

The chain links TRBV7-8 to TRBJ2-7; 9 nucleotides agree with TRBD2. The J call may be mistaken, given a closer DNA end match to TRBJ2-5. Germline CDR1 and CDR2: SGHVS and FQNEAQ. CDR3 length: 16 residues. Written as DNA, the CDR3 is TGTGCCAGCAGCCCCCCCGGGGTAGCGGGAGTTGAGACCCAGTACTTC. Its translation: CASSPPGVAGVETQYF.

This clonotype has only a few counts. The chain combines TRBV7-2 with TRBJ2-1; D not resolved. Trimming pared 4 bases from V and 5 bases from J, leaving 6 bases between. The germline V gene encodes CDR1 SGHTA and CDR2 FQGNSA. There are 12 residues in the CDR3. This CDR3 is CASSSTNNEQFF. The CDR3 bases are TGTGCCAGCAGCTCGACAAACAATGAGCAGTTCTTC.

Notes on this clonotype: Relative to the germline gene, one junction end is altered; a read error may explain this. In DNA form, the CDR3 reads TGCGCCGGGAGATCCGGGCTCAATGAGCAGTACTTC. It codes for CAGRSGLNEQYF. The chain recombines TRBV30 with TRBJ2-5; a weak D match, TRBD2 (6 bases). The CDR3 sequence is 12 residues long. CDR1 is GTSNPN, CDR2 SVGIG, per germline (reference sequence).

V is TRBV10-3 and J is TRBJ2-3; 9 bases match TRBD1. The germline gives CDR1 ENHRY, CDR2 SYGVKD. CDR3 length: 16 residues. V lost 7 bases to trimming and J lost 2 bases; unmatched junction nucleotides: 10. The CDR3 DNA follows: TGTGCCATCACTCGGGACAGGGCACCTTCCACAGATACGCAGTATTTT. Its translation: CAITRDRAPSTDTQYF.

This chain links TRBV7-9 with TRBJ1-2; tentative D call: TRBD1 (6 bases). Germline CDR1 SEHNR, CDR2 FQNEAQ (reference sequence). The CDR3 loop spans 12 amino acids. CDR3 protein: CVAGRDKYGYTF. The CDR3 nucleotides are TGTGTCGCTGGGCGGGACAAATATGGCTACACCTTC.

This clonotype was picked up many times. The genes are TRBV18 and TRBJ2-7, with 9 bases aligning to TRBD1. Germline CDR1 and CDR2: KGHSH and LQKENI. V lost 3 bases, J lost 4 bases, and 4 bases stayed unmatched. CDR3 length: 14 residues. CDR3 residues: CASSPDRGKYEQYF. CDR3 DNA sequence: TGTGCCAGCTCACCGGACAGGGGAAAGTACGAGCAGTACTTC.

This clonotype was seen a few times. The chain joins TRBV6-1 to TRBJ1-1, with D hard to call. CDR1 is MNHNS, CDR2 SASEGT, per germline. This CDR3 is built from 16 residues. Between the trimmed V and J ends, which lost 3 bases and 3 bases, there was a span of 17 bases. In nucleotides, the CDR3 is TGTGCCAGCAGTGACCTCCTGATCAGAAGGGACACTGAAGCTTTCTTT. This gives the protein CASSDLLIRRDTEAFF.

This clonotype was seen ten or more times. The genes are TRBV4-2 and TRBJ2-7; TRBD2 might be the D (5 bases). This CDR3 region has 14 residues. Germline-derived CDR1 and CDR2 are LGHNA and YNFKEQ. The V gene lost 0 bases and the J gene lost 5 bases, with 11 bases spanning the gap. The CDR3 DNA reads as TGTGCCAGCAGCCAAGAGACGGGGAGTAACGAGCAGTACTTC. This codes for CASSQETGSNEQYF.

The rearrangement links TRBV12-3 or TRBV12-4 to TRBJ1-2, with D unresolved. The CDR3 sequence is 11 residues long. With 7 bases removed from V and 7 bases from J, the gap between germline ends came to 10 bases. CDR3 region: CASTNGLGYTF. DNA for the CDR3: TGTGCCAGCACCAATGGACTTGGCTACACCTTC.

This chain uses TRBV5-1 with TRBJ2-5, with a weak D call TRBD2 (6 bases). The last part of the DNA fits TRBJ2-7 better; the J call may be wrong. Germline V CDR1 and CDR2: SGHRS, YFSETQ. The CDR3 consists of 14 residues. In nucleotides, the CDR3 is TGCGCCAGCAGGGAGGGACTTCTTTTAAACGAGCAGTACTTC. It codes for CASREGLLLNEQYF.

This clonotype was counted only a few times. The V call is TRBV7-2, the J call TRBJ2-5; D might be TRBD2 (5 bases). Germline V gene lookup returns CDR1 SGHTA and CDR2 FQGNSA. This CDR3 comprises 14 residues. Deletions cut 5 bases from V and 5 bases from J, with 15 bases between. The CDR3 here is CASSPYGRGETQYF. CDR3 nucleotides: TGTGCCAGCAGCCCCTATGGGCGCGGGGAGACCCAGTACTTC. The full variable domain, its missing parts supplied by reference TRBV7-2 and TRBJ2-5, is GAGVSQSPSNKVTEKGKDVELRCDPISGHTALYWYRQSLGQGLEFLIYFQGNSAPDKSGLPSDRFSAERTGGSVSTLTIQRTQQEDSAVYLCASSPYGRGETQYFGPGTRLLVL.

This chain links TRBV4-3 with TRBJ2-7, with 10 bases fitting TRBD2. The length of the CDR3 is 15 residues. Germline V gene lookup returns CDR1 LGHNA and CDR2 YSLEER. After removal of 4 bases from V and 2 bases from J, the junction contained 5 bases not matched to a gene. Here the CDR3 DNA reads TGCGCCAGCAGCCGAACTAGCGGGGAGGCCTACGAGCAGTACTTC. It specifies CASSRTSGEAYEQYF.